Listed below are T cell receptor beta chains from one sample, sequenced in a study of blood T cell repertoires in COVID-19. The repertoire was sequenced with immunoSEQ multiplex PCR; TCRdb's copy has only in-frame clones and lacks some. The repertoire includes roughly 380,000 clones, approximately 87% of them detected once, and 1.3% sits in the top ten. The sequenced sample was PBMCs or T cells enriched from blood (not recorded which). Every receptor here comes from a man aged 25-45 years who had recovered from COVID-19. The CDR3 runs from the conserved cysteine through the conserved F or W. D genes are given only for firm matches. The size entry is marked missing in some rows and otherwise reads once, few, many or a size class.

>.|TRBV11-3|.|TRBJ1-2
CASSLVQDRSNYGYTF
TGTGCCAGCAGCTTAGTTCAGGACAGATCTAACTATGGCTACACCTTC
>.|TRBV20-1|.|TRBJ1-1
CSAYGGAEAFF
TGCAGTGCTTACGGGGGGGCTGAAGCTTTCTTT
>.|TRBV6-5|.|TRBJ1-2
CASWDIVGYTF
TGTGCCAGCTGGGACATCGTTGGCTACACCTTC
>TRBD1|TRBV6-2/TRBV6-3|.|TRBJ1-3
CASSTVQGLGNTIYF
TGTGCCAGCAGCACCGTACAGGGGCTCGGAAACACCATATATTTT
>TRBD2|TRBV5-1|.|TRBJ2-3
CASSLSGVEDTQYF
TGCGCCAGCAGCCTGAGCGGGGTTGAAGATACGCAGTATTTT
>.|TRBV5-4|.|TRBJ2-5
CASTGGATPKETQYF
TGTGCCAGTACCGGAGGAGCCACCCCTAAAGAGACCCAGTACTTC
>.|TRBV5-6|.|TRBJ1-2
CASSLAREGGYTF
TGTGCCAGCAGCTTGGCTAGGGAGGGCGGCTACACCTTC
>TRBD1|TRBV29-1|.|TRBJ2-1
CSVEGEETGRYNEQFF
TGCAGCGTTGAAGGAGAAGAGACAGGGAGATACAATGAGCAGTTCTTC
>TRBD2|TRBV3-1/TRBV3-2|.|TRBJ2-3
CASSLSGAGVKDTQYF
TGTGCCAGCAGCCTTTCCGGAGCGGGGGTCAAAGATACGCAGTATTTT
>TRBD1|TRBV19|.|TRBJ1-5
CASSTATGVNQPQHF
TGTGCCAGTAGTACCGCGACAGGGGTCAATCAGCCCCAGCATTTT
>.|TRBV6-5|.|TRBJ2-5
CASSYVGEETQYF
TGTGCCAGCAGTTACGTCGGGGAAGAGACCCAGTACTTC
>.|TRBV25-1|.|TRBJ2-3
CASSARADTQYF
TGTGCCAGCAGTGCCCGGGCAGATACGCAGTATTTT
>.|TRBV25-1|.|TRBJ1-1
CASSDGYAVTEAFF
TGTGCCAGCAGTGACGGGTATGCGGTCACTGAAGCTTTCTTT
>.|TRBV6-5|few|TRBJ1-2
CASSSSYGYTF
TGTGCCAGCAGCAGTTCCTATGGCTACACCTTC
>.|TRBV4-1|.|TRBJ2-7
CASSQEAGAPSTQYF
TGCGCCAGCAGCCAAGAAGCTGGGGCCCCATCAACGCAGTACTTC
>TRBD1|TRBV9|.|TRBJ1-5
CASSLGTGESNQPQHF
TGTGCCAGCAGCTTAGGGACAGGGGAAAGCAATCAGCCCCAGCATTTT
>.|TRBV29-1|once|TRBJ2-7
CSVGGAYEQYF
TGCAGCGTCGGCGGGGCCTACGAGCAGTACTTC
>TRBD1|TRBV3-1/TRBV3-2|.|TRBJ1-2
CASSPGTARGRGYTF
TGTGCCAGCAGCCCTGGGACAGCCCGGGGTAGGGGCTACACCTTC
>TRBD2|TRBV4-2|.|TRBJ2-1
CASSPALAGDYNEQFF
TGTGCCAGCAGCCCAGCACTAGCGGGGGACTACAATGAGCAGTTCTTC
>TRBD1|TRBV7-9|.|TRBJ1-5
CASSPGTANQPQHF
TGTGCCAGCTCCCCCGGGACAGCAAATCAGCCCCAGCATTTT
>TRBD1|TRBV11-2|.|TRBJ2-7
CASRFHAGQGAYEQYF
TGTGCCAGCAGGTTCCACGCGGGACAGGGGGCCTACGAGCAGTACTTC
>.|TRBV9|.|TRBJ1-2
CASSQMGMTASYGYTF
TGTGCCAGCAGCCAAATGGGAATGACAGCTTCTTATGGCTACACCTTC
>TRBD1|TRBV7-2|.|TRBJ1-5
CASSLGGGSNQPQHF
TGTGCCAGCAGCTTAGGAGGGGGCAGCAATCAGCCCCAGCATTTT
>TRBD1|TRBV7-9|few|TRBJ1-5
CASSFGTGAQPQHF
TGTGCCAGCAGCTTTGGGACAGGGGCTCAGCCCCAGCATTTT
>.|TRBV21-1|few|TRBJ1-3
CASSKRTGRYGNTIYF
TGTGCCAGCAGCAAAAGGACAGGGCGATACGGAAACACCATATATTTT
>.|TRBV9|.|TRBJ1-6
CASGSEESPLHF
TGTGCCAGCGGGAGCGAGGAATCACCCCTCCACTTT
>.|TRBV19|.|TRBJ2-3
CASSIEYRDTQYF
TGTGCCAGTAGTATAGAGTACAGGGATACGCAGTATTTT
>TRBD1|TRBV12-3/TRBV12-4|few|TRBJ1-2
CASSRQGGYGYTF
TGTGCCAGCAGCCGACAGGGGGGCTATGGCTACACCTTC